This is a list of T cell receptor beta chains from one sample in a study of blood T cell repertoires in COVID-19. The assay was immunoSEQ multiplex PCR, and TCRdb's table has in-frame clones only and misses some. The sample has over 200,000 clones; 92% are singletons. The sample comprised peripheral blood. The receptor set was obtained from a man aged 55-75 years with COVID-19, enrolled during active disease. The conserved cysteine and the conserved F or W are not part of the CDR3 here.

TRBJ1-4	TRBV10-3	AISENTGSTNEKLF
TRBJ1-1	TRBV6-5	ASADIELIEAF
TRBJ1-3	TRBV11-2	ASSLTRNTIY
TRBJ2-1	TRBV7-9	ASGNSGGPF
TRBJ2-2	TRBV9	ASSVATLAGVGGELF
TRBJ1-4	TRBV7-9	ASSPQGLTNEKLF
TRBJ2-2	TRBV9	ASSARLAGGALNTGELF
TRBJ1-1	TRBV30	AWKETVNTEAF
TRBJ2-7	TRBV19	ASSQDRVGEQY
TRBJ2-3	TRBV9	ASSAWGGPRADTQY
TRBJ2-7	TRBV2	ASSGRGPYEQY
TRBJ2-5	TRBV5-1	ASSLGLAGDAVQETQY
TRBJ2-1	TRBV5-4	ASSRTGNEQF
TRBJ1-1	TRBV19	ASSIRRGFQSDTEAF
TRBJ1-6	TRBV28	ASSSLPGQGAFSPLH
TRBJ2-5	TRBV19	ASSMVTGARQETQY
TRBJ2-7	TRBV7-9	ASSLQNRGASPREQY
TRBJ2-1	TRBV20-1	SASSGAPYNEQF
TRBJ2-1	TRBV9	ASSVGREPGYEQF
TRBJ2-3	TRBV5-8	ASSLGQSTDTQY
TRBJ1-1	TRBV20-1	SATGSGAF
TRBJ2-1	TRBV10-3	AISGSGRASEQF
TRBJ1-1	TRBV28	ASRIRTGPRDAMNTEAF
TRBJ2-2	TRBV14	ASSQDRGYGTGELF
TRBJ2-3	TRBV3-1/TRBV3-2	ASSQAGLAGVQDTQY
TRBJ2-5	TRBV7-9	ASSLGAGRETQY
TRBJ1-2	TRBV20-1	SASSGGNYGYT
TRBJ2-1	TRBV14	ASSQVNLAGGFGYNEQF
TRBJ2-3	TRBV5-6	ASSQSRTQY
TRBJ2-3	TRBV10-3	AISDSSGRGDTQY
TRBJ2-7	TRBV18	ASSPDEHEQY
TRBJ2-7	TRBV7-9	ASSLGTGSNEQY
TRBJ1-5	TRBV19	ASSMGDRLDQPQH
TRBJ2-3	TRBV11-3	ASSKTGTDTQY
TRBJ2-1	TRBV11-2	ASSTLWDRGGNEQF
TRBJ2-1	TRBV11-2	ASSPRDSNNEQF
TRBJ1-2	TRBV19	ASSSRAEQGPYGYT
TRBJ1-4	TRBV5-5	ASSLGDRLLNEKLF
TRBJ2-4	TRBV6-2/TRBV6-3	ASSSPDSIAKNIQY
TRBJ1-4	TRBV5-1	ASSWGQGREKLF
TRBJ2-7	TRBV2	ASVGANEQY
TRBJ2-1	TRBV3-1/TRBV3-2	ASSPQTTGFQF
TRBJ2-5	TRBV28	ASSLGTSGTWETQY
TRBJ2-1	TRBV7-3	ASSLVAGGFYEQF
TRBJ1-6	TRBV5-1	ASSSSTGGNSPLH
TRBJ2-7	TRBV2	ASSEGLAGNYEQY
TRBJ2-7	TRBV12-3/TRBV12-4	ASSSQQGYEQY
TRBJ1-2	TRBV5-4	ASSVQGIGGYT
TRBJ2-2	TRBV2	AGGLAGRDGELF
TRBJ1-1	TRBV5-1	ASSLGDSWVTEAF
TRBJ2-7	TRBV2	ASSEGTGSHEQY
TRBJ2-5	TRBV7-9	ASSSTGGRETQY
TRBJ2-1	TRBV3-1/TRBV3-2	ASSQRSSYNEQF
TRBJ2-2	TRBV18	ASSPSQNTGELF
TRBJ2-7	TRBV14	ASSRQQGSYEQY
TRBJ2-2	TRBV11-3	ASSRSPTSGVGGELF
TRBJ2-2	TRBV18	ASSPGTSGTGELF
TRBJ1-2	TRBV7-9	ASSLGTGGPT